The present TCR beta chain was sequenced within a study of T-cell memory formation after mild COVID-19. Study context: TCR clustering was largely donor specific. Study-wide results and caveats: Chiefly within CM and EM were the contracting CD4+ clones; CD8+ ones were within EMRA.

Germline V gene lookup returns CDR1 SGHTA and CDR2 FQGNSA. This CDR3 contains 15 residues. With 5 bases clipped from V and 4 bases from J, the junction kept 3 bases outside the gene matches. Regarding this clonotype: The antigen remains unidentified.

A single record per CDR3 protein comes from TCRdb applying MiXCR to the 5' RACE reads. Here the sample spans fewer than 650,000 distinct CDR3 sequences, approximately 21% being singletons. The sequence derives from an adult woman who had mild COVID-19 (a few samples of this study predate the infection). Cell type and time point are not known. Material: PBMCs or a T cell subset sorted from them (not recorded which). The chain combines TRBV7-2 with TRBJ2-2; 11 bases are a match to TRBD2. CDR3 DNA: TGTGCCAGCAGCCCGCTAGCGGGAGGCACCGGGGAGCTGTTTTTT. It yields the protein CASSPLAGGTGELFF. Together with reference TRBV7-2 and TRBJ2-2, the CDR3 gives the full variable domain: GAGVSQSPSNKVTEKGKDVELRCDPISGHTALYWYRQSLGQGLEFLIYFQGNSAPDKSGLPSDRFSAERTGGSVSTLTIQRTQQEDSAVYLCASSPLAGGTGELFFGEGSRLTVL.